One and the same sample provided the 30 T cell receptor beta chains below, sequenced in a study of CD8+CD57+ T cells in acquired aplastic anemia. TCR beta VDJ and CDR3 were profiled, and genomic DNA was the template. TCRdb used MiXCR to reprocess the reads, holding one entry per CDR3 protein. The table has 350,000 to 450,000 distinct CDR3 sequences, about two thirds seen once; the top ten hold 4%. The sample was sorted CD4+, CD8+, or CD8+CD57+ T cells (not recorded which) from PBMCs. Every receptor here comes from a human donor in good health, serving as a control.

For this clonotype: The conserved phenylalanine or tryptophan is not found at the CDR3 terminus, so this likely reflects a read error. The DNA is omitted, as the CDR3 cannot be located on it reliably, and the CDR3 follows TCRdb's listing. The rearrangement joins TRBV15 to TRBJ2-7; TRBD1, the D gene given by the table, was not confirmed from the DNA. Germline values: CDR1 LNHNV, CDR2 YYDKDF (reference sequence). The CDR3 region is 15 residues in length, termini included. The CDR3 sequence is CATRMENKQNQHAGH.

This clonotype appeared once. The V gene is TRBV7-3, the J gene TRBJ1-2; TRBD1 might be the D (6 bases). The V end was cut by 6 bases, the J end by 10 bases, with 27 bases between. This CDR3 is 16 amino acids long. CDR1 is SGHTA and CDR2 is FQGTGA in the germline V gene. CDR3: CASSGGGSISYTFYTF. Here the CDR3 DNA reads TGTGCCAGCAGTGGAGGGGGATCTATTAGCTACACCTTCTACACCTTC.

The chain links TRBV12-3 or TRBV12-4 to TRBJ1-3; TRBD1 matches at 7 bases. Trimming took 3 bases from V and 16 from J; bases not matched to a gene: 18. This CDR3 comprises 15 residues. CDR3 in amino acids: CASSLVGQYGYTFYF. The CDR3 nucleotides are TGTGCCAGCAGTTTGGTGGGACAGTATGGCTACACCTTCTATTTT.

J is TRBJ1-2 and V is TRBV29-1; D is possibly TRBD1 (5 bases). The CDR3 loop spans 12 amino acids. CDR1 is SQVTM and CDR2 is ANQGSEA in the germline V gene. CDR3 amino acids: CSAEGTSFGYTF. CDR3 coding DNA: TGCAGTGCTGAGGGGACGTCGTTCGGCTACACCTTC. Full variable domain (remainder filled in from reference TRBV29-1 and TRBJ1-2): SAVISQKPSRDICQRGTSLTIQCQVDSQVTMMFWYRQQPGQSLTLIATANQGSEATYESGFVIDKFPISRPNLTFSTLTVSNMSPEDSSIYLCSAEGTSFGYTFGSGTRLTVV.

V is TRBV7-9 and J is TRBJ2-2; possible D gene TRBD2, 6 bases. This CDR3 is built from 15 residues. V lost 5 bases and J lost 17, with 27 bases in between. The V gene's germline CDR1 is SEHNR and CDR2 FQNEAQ (reference sequence). The CDR3 is CASSPQAGYAEYFFF. The CDR3 coding sequence is TGTGCCAGCAGCCCCCAGGCGGGGTACGCCGAGTACTTCTTTTTT.

This chain uses TRBV20-1 with TRBJ1-5, with 9 nucleotides matching TRBD1. The CDR3 totals 15 residues. Per germline, CDR1 DFQATT and CDR2 SNEGSKA (reference sequence). The ends lost 6 bases at V and 1 base at J; junction bases unmatched: 7. CDR3 residues: CSAPSGTGSNQPQHF. The CDR3, as DNA: TGCAGTGCCCCCTCCGGGACAGGGAGCAATCAGCCCCAGCATTTT.

This clonotype appeared a single time. The chain combines TRBV20-1 with TRBJ2-1; D is unclear. CDR3 length: 13 amino acids. The ends were cut back, 3 bases at V and 10 bases at J, with 16 bases in the middle. The V gene's germline CDR1 is DFQATT and CDR2 SNEGSKA (reference sequence). The CDR3, as DNA: TGCAGTGCTAGCGAGGATGCTCACCCAGAGCAGTTCTTC. It encodes CSASEDAHPEQFF.

In this sample, this clonotype turned up once. The chain couples TRBV9 to TRBJ2-7, with 11 bases identical to TRBD1. This CDR3 is built from 16 residues. Germline V gene lookup returns CDR1 SGDLS and CDR2 YYNGEE. Unmatched junction bases numbered 9, after V lost 3 bases and J lost 4 bases. The CDR3, as DNA: TGTGCCAGCAGCGCGGACGGACAGGGGGCTTTTTACGAGCAGTACTTC. This codes for CASSADGQGAFYEQYF. Supplemented by reference TRBV9 and TRBJ2-7, the full variable domain reads DSGVTQTPKHLITATGQRVTLRCSPRSGDLSVYWYQQSLDQGLQFLIQYYNGEERAKGNILERFSAQQFPDLHSELNLSSLELGDSALYFCASSADGQGAFYEQYFGPGTRLTVT.

This clonotype was picked up many times. The chain is built from TRBV20-1 and TRBJ2-1; the D is unclear. The V end lost 7 bases, the J end lost 6 bases, and 10 bases lay between the germline ends. Germline CDR1 is DFQATT and CDR2 is SNEGSKA (reference sequence). The CDR3 length is 11 residues. The CDR3, as DNA: TGCAGTGGGGAACGCCTCAATGAGCAGTTCTTC. Amino acids: CSGERLNEQFF.

About this clonotype: Sequence at one end of the junction differs from germline and may be a read error. The J gene is TRBJ1-2, the V gene TRBV7-7; 8 nucleotides line up with TRBD1. The CDR3 contains 14 residues. Germline V CDR1 and CDR2: SSHAT, FNYEAQ (reference sequence). The CDR3 here is CASRTGQERTPGTF. The CDR3 DNA sequence: TGTGCTAGCAGAACGGGACAGGAACGAACACCGGGGACCTTC.

This clonotype was counted ten times or more. The rearrangement links TRBV12-3 or TRBV12-4 to TRBJ2-1, with 8 bases that match TRBD1. The length of the CDR3 is 14 residues. V lost 10 bases and J lost 0; bases outside the gene matches: 5. CDR3 loop: CAIRQGSSYNEQFF. For the CDR3, the DNA is TGTGCCATCCGACAGGGGAGCTCCTACAATGAGCAGTTCTTC.

The chain combines TRBV6-6 with TRBJ2-6, with TRBD2 identical over 11 bases. V shed 8 bases, J shed 2 bases, and the junction held 8 bases outside the gene matches. CDR1 is MNHNY, CDR2 SVGAGI, per germline (reference sequence). The CDR3 sequence is 17 residues long. In DNA, the CDR3 is TGTGCCAGCCTCCCGACTAGCGGGGTTGCTGGGGCCAACGTCCTGACTTTC. It yields the protein CASLPTSGVAGANVLTF.

The chain combines TRBV12-3 or TRBV12-4 with TRBJ2-2; D not certain. The germline V and J ends were trimmed by 1 base and 7 bases, with 4 bases remaining between them. The CDR3 extends over 12 amino acids. This CDR3 is CASSLVVGELFF. The CDR3 DNA reads as TGTGCCAGCAGTTTAGTGGTCGGGGAGCTGTTTTTT.

This sequence joins TRBV11-3 and TRBJ2-3; 8 nucleotides agree with TRBD2. The CDR3 is 15 residues long. Germline values: CDR1 SGHNT, CDR2 YENEEA. Germline trimming cut 5 bases from V and 4 bases from J; bases unmatched to any gene: 8. CDR3 nucleotides: TGTGCCAGCAGCCCCGGACTAGCAGGATCAGATACGCAGTATTTT. Its protein is CASSPGLAGSDTQYF.

A word on this clonotype: One junction end disagrees with the germline gene, perhaps due to a read error. The J gene is TRBJ2-5, the V gene TRBV5-1, with D unclear. The CDR3 consists of 13 residues. The germline V gene has CDR1 SGHRS and CDR2 YFSETQ. The CDR3 DNA is TGTGCCAGCAGCGTATTAAAGGCACCGGGCCAGTACTTC. It translates to CASSVLKAPGQYF.

In the case of this clonotype: At one boundary the junction diverges from the germline segment, which might be a read error. The chain joins TRBV7-2 to TRBJ2-7; D not resolved. This CDR3 spans 11 amino acids. Germline V CDR1 and CDR2: SGHTA, FQGNSA. CDR3 region: CASSSPTEQLF. The CDR3 region has the DNA TGTGCCAGCAGCTCGCCGACCGAGCAGCTCTTC.

This clonotype was recorded at least ten times. The CDR3 region has the DNA TGTGCCAGTAGTGGTCTGGATCAGCCCCAGCATTTT. Translated: CASSGLDQPQHF. This chain links TRBV19 with TRBJ1-5, with D unclear. From germline, CDR1 is LNHDA and CDR2 SQIVND (reference sequence). This CDR3 spans 12 amino acids. Trimming took 5 bases from V and 5 from J, leaving 7 bases between them.

As to this clonotype: A much larger clone is a single base away; this may be a read error. V and J are TRBV5-1 and TRBJ2-2; D might be TRBD2 (5 bases). This CDR3 region has 15 residues. From germline, CDR1 is SGHRS and CDR2 YFSETQ. CDR3 sequence: CASSLVYRGPGELVF. CDR3 nucleotide sequence: TGCGCCAGCAGCTTGGTGTATCGCGGGCCCGGGGAGCTGGTTTTT.

The J gene is TRBJ2-7, the V gene TRBV6-5; the match to TRBD2 covers 7 bases. Germline-derived CDR1 and CDR2 are MNHEY and SVGAGI. Germline trimming cut 8 bases from V and 5 bases from J; bases unmatched to any gene: 3. The CDR3 is made up of 11 amino acids. The CDR3 sequence: CASAGEDEQYF. Here the CDR3 DNA reads TGTGCCAGCGCGGGGGAGGACGAGCAGTACTTC.

CDR3 sequence reads: CASSLGMGANYGYTF. The CDR3 DNA reads as TGTGCCAGCAGCTTGGGAATGGGGGCTAACTATGGCTACACCTTC. The rearrangement links TRBV5-8 to TRBJ1-2; D is possibly TRBD1 (5 bases). Germline V gene lookup returns CDR1 SGHTS and CDR2 YDEGEE. Trimming removed 0 bases at V and 0 bases at J, with 9 bases between. The CDR3 sequence is 15 residues long.

This clonotype was seen repeatedly, ten times or more. This chain links TRBV2 with TRBJ2-6, with D hard to call. The CDR3 spans 12 residues. Trimming cost V 8 bases and J 1 base, with 3 bases left between them. Looked up from germline, CDR1 is SNHLY and CDR2 is FYNNEI. The CDR3 is CASRSGANVLTF. The CDR3 DNA follows: TGTGCCAGCCGTTCTGGGGCCAACGTCCTGACTTTC.

This chain uses TRBV6-5 with TRBJ2-7; 10 nucleotides align to TRBD1. The CDR3 spans 14 residues. Germline V lookup: CDR1 MNHEY, CDR2 SVGAGI. The V segment lost 5 bases and the J segment 5 bases; nucleotides outside the gene matches: 6. CDR3 amino acids: CASSAAGTGDEQYF. DNA for the CDR3: TGTGCCAGCAGTGCCGCGGGGACAGGGGACGAGCAGTACTTC.

J is TRBJ1-6 and V is TRBV7-3; D uncertain. The CDR3 is 15 residues long. V dropped 3 bases and J dropped 6 bases, with 12 bases sitting between them. The germline V gene has CDR1 SGHTA and CDR2 FQGTGA. The CDR3 DNA reads as TGTGCCAGCAGCTTTGTCGGACCCCCTAATTCACCCCTCCACTTT. Protein product: CASSFVGPPNSPLHF.

About this clonotype itself: This may be a read error, as it is one base from a much larger clone. The rearrangement links TRBV6-6 to TRBJ2-7; 7 bases match TRBD1. The CDR3 is made up of 13 amino acids. V shed 8 bases and J 5 bases; nucleotides not matched to a gene: 9. Germline V CDR1 and CDR2: MNHNY, SVGAGI (reference sequence). The chain's CDR3 is CASGDRVVNEQYF. CDR3 coding DNA: TGTGCCAGCGGAGACAGGGTTGTAAACGAGCAGTACTTC.

The sample holds many counts of this clonotype. The chain uses TRBV7-3 and TRBJ1-1; 8 nucleotides align to TRBD1. V lost 1 base and J lost 5; bases outside the gene matches: 12. Germline V CDR1 and CDR2: SGHTA, FQGTGA. The CDR3 is 17 residues long. In nucleotides, the CDR3 is TGTGCCAGCAGCTTAATCGGGGCAGGGGGCTTGGGAACTGAAGCTTTCTTT. This gives the protein CASSLIGAGGLGTEAFF. The whole variable domain, remainder taken from reference TRBV7-3 and TRBJ1-1, is GAGVSQTPSNKVTEKGKYVELRCDPISGHTALYWYRQSLGQGPEFLIYFQGTGAADDSGLPNDRFFAVRPEGSVSTLKIQRTERGDSAVYLCASSLIGAGGLGTEAFFGQGTRLTVV.

This clonotype was seen many times. The chain is built from TRBV18 and TRBJ1-1; D unclear. Germline CDR1 reads KGHSH; CDR2 reads LQKENI. CDR3 length: 13 amino acids. The germline V and J ends were trimmed by 3 bases and 8 bases, with 13 bases remaining between them. As DNA, the CDR3 is TGTGCCAGCTCACCGACCCCCGACCAAGAAGCTTTCTTT. Its protein product is CASSPTPDQEAFF.

Ten or more counts support this clonotype. The chain carries TRBV9 and TRBJ2-7; 8 nucleotides match TRBD2. This CDR3 spans 15 amino acids. The ends lost 2 bases at V and 7 bases at J; junction bases unmatched: 11. Germline V CDR1 and CDR2: SGDLS, YYNGEE. In DNA form, the CDR3 reads TGTGCCAGCAGCGTGTCCGGATTAACTAGCGGAGAGCAGTACTTC. Translation: CASSVSGLTSGEQYF.

This rearrangement joins TRBV20-1 to TRBJ2-5; a possible D gene is TRBD2 (6 bases). The V end was cut by 5 bases, the J end by 7 bases, with 17 bases between. The length of the CDR3 is 13 residues. The germline V gene encodes CDR1 DFQATT and CDR2 SNEGSKA (reference sequence). The CDR3 here is CSAGGRETRTQYF. The CDR3 DNA reads as TGCAGTGCTGGAGGGAGAGAGACCCGGACCCAGTACTTC.

On this clonotype: One end of the junction does not line up with germline, which may come from a read error. The chain joins TRBV5-1 to TRBJ2-1; D is possibly TRBD1 or TRBD2 (5 bases each). Germline lookup yields CDR1 SGHRS and CDR2 YFSETQ. This CDR3 comprises 11 residues. The CDR3 coding sequence is TGCGCCAGCAGCTCGAGGGGTGAGGAGTCCTTC. Translated, it gives CASSSRGEESF.

With regard to this clonotype: An end of the junction does not agree with germline; a read error may underlie this. This chain links TRBV6-2 or TRBV6-3 with TRBJ2-7; tentative D call: TRBD1 (6 bases). Germline CDR1 is MNHEY and CDR2 is SVGEGT. This CDR3 contains 11 residues. This chain's CDR3 is CAMEQGHEQYF. As DNA, the CDR3 is TGTGCCATGGAACAGGGCCACGAGCAGTATTTC.